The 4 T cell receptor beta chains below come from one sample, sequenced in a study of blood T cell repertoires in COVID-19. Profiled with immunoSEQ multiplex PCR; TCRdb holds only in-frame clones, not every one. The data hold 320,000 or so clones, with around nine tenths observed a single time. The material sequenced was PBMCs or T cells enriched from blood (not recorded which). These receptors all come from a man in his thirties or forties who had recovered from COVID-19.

This chain's CDR3 is CASSSSGRSGSGYTF. The CDR3 DNA sequence: TGTGCCAGCAGTTCCTCGGGCAGGTCAGGGTCTGGCTACACCTTC. The rearrangement uses TRBV28 and TRBJ1-2, with D perhaps matching TRBD1 (5 bases). Germline CDR1 reads MDHEN; CDR2 reads SYDVKM. The CDR3 is 15 residues long. The V end lost 4 bases, the J end lost 7 bases, and 19 bases lay between the germline ends.

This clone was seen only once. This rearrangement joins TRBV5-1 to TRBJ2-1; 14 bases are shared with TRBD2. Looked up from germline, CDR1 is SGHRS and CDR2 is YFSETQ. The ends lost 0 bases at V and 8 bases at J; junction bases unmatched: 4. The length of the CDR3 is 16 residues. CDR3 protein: CASSLAGTSGGYEQFF. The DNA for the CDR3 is TGCGCCAGCAGCTTGGCCGGGACTAGCGGGGGATATGAGCAGTTCTTC.

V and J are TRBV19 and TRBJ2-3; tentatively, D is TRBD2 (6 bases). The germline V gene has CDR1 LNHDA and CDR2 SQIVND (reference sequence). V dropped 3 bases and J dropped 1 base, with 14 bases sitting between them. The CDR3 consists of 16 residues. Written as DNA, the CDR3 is TGTGCCAGTAGTATTGTCGGGGGTTCAGGCACAGATACGCAGTATTTT. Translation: CASSIVGGSGTDTQYF. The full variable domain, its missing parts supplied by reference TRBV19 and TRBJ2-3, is DGGITQSPKYLFRKEGQNVTLSCEQNLNHDAMYWYRQDPGQGLRLIYYSQIVNDFQKGDIAEGYSVSREKKESFPLTVTSAQKNPTAFYLCASSIVGGSGTDTQYFGPGTRLTVL.

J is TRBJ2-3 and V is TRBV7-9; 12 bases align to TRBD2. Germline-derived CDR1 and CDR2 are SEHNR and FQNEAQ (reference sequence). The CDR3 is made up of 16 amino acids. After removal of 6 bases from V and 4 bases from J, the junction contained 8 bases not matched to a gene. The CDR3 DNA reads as TGTGCCAGCAGTCATCTAGCGGGGGGGTATCCAGATACGCAGTATTTT. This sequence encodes CASSHLAGGYPDTQYF. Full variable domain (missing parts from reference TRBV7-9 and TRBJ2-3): DTGVSQNPRHKITKRGQNVTFRCDPISEHNRLYWYRQTLGQGPEFLTYFQNEAQLEKSRLLSDRFSAERPKGSFSTLEIQRTEQGDSAMYLCASSHLAGGYPDTQYFGPGTRLTVL.